These T cell receptor beta chains were read from a single sample in a study of PD-1 blockade in classical Hodgkin lymphoma. Libraries were prepared by immunoSEQ multiplex PCR; TCRdb keeps only in-frame clonotypes and omits some of them. The table records 100,000 or so clones, under 95% of them present only once. Source: peripheral blood mononuclear cells (PBMCs), taken before the fourth cycle of nivolumab. All receptors come from a human donor with classical Hodgkin lymphoma. Each CDR3 is given without its conserved first and last residue. A D gene is named only where the DNA matches it firmly.

>TRBJ2-2|-|TRBV19
ASSTKIRGGVNTGELF
>-|-|TRBV5-1
ASSRQGRIDEQY
>TRBJ1-5|-|TRBV5-1
ASSLSGSSNQPQH
>TRBJ2-3|-|TRBV2
ASSEDSGDTQY
>TRBJ2-7|-|TRBV14
ASSPVVRTVSYEQY
>TRBJ2-7|TRBD2|TRBV2
ASSDNQLAGTSSYEQY
>TRBJ2-7|TRBD2|TRBV29-1
SGAGGSSYEQY
>TRBJ2-7|-|TRBV9
ASSPSAGRAYEQY
>TRBJ1-1|-|TRBV5-1
ASSLNTEAF
>TRBJ2-5|TRBD2|TRBV11-2
ASSLAGLEETQY
>TRBJ1-2|-|TRBV29-1
SVDSGFNYGYT
>TRBJ1-4|-|TRBV6-5
ASSSGRINEKLF
>TRBJ2-5|-|TRBV29-1
SVPSAGWYQETQY
>TRBJ1-5|-|TRBV7-2
ASSSRDTLIDQPQH
>TRBJ2-1|-|TRBV4-2
ASSQASGDEQF